This T cell receptor beta chain was sequenced during a study of blood T cell repertoires in COVID-19. About the study: Sites across the United States, Italy and Spain contributed samples from acute and convalescent COVID-19. T cells, B-cell-depleted T cells, or PBMCs provided the cDNA or gDNA that served as material.

Original analysis: Using reference gene primer amplification, nucleated cell counts were estimated. TCRdb's copy holds only in-frame clones and misses some; the assay was immunoSEQ multiplex PCR. V and J calls plus clone size are reproduced from that table; the DNA served to infer D and trimming. The data show about 200,000 clones, 70% to 85% seen once. V lost 5 bases to trimming and J lost 6 bases; unmatched junction nucleotides: 8. The V gene's germline CDR1 is MDHEN and CDR2 SYDVKM. The CDR3 contains 15 residues. The source of this sequence is a human donor with acute or convalescent COVID-19. The donor label of this sample is uncertain. The specimen was peripheral blood. V is TRBV28 and J is TRBJ2-2; 8 nucleotides align to TRBD1. The CDR3 reads CASSPYDRGPGELFF. CDR3 nucleotide sequence: TGTGCCAGCAGTCCCTATGACAGGGGACCCGGGGAGCTGTTTTTT.